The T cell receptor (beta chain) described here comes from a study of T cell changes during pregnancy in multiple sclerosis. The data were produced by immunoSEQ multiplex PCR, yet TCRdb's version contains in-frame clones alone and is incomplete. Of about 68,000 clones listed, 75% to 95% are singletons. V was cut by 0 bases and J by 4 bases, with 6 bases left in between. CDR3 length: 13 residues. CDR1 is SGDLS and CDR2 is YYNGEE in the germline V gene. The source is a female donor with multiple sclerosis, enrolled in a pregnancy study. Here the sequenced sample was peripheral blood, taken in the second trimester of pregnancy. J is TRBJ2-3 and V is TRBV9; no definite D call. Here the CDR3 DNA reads TGTGCCAGCAGCGTAGTGGGCTCAGATACGCAGTATTTT. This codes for CASSVVGSDTQYF.